The sequence of this T cell receptor (beta chain) was determined in a study of cytomegalovirus exposure and HLA in healthy donors. For the study at large: The 110 million or so unique TCR beta sequences, from roughly 180 million T cells, were found by an earlier analysis.

V lost 1 base to trimming and J lost 3 bases; unmatched junction nucleotides: 5. Germline V gene lookup returns CDR1 SGHDT and CDR2 YYEEEE. This CDR3 spans 17 amino acids. A multiplex PCR was run with 60 Vbeta primers and 13 Jbeta primers. Method: immunoSEQ multiplex PCR; TCRdb's copy keeps in-frame clones and lacks some. This table holds about 150,000 clones. V usage is TRBV5-6 and J usage is TRBJ2-3; TRBD2 agrees at 13 bases. The TCR sequence derives from a woman between 50 and 59 years old in good health and CMV-seronegative. The sample taken for sequencing was PBMCs. The CDR3 DNA follows: TGTGCCAGCAGCTTGTTTGGACTAGCGGGAGCTACAGATACGCAGTATTTT. This sequence encodes CASSLFGLAGATDTQYF.